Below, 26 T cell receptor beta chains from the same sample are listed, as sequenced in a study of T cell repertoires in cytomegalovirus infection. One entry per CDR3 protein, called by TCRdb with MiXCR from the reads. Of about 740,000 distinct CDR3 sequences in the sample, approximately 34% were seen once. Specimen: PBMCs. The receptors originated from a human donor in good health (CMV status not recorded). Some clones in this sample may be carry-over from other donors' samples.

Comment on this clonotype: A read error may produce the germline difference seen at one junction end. The CDR3 region has the DNA TGTGCCAGCATGTTAGCCACGCCGGGGTTGGTCACTGAATCTTTCTTT. Translation gives CASMLATPGLVTESFF. The chain links TRBV7-2 to TRBJ1-1, with D unclear. This CDR3 is 16 amino acids long. CDR1 and CDR2 from the germline V gene are SGHTA and FQGNSA.

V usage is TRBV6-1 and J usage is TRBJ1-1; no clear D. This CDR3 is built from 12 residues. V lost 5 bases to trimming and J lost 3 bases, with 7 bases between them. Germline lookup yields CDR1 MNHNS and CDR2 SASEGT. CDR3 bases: TGTGCCAGCAGTCCCCAATACACTGAAGCTTTCTTT. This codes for CASSPQYTEAFF.

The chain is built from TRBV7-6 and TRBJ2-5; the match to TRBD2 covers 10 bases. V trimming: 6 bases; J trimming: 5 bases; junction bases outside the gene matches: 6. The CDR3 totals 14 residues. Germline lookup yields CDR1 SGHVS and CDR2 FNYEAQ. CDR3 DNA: TGTGCCAGCAGGCTAGCGGGAGTCCGGGAGACCCAGTACTTC. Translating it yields CASRLAGVRETQYF.

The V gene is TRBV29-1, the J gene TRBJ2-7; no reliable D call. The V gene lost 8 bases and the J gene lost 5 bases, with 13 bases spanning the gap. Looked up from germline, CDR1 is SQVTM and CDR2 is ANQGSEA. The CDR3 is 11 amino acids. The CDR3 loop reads CSISWVNEQYF. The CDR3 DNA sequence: TGCAGCATTAGTTGGGTTAACGAGCAGTACTTC.

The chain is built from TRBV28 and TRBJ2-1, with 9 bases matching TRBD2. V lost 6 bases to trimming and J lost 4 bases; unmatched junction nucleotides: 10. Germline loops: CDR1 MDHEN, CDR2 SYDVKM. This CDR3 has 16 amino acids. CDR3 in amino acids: CASSPRVAGAYNEQFF. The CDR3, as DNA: TGTGCCAGCAGCCCCCGGGTAGCGGGGGCTTACAATGAGCAGTTCTTC.

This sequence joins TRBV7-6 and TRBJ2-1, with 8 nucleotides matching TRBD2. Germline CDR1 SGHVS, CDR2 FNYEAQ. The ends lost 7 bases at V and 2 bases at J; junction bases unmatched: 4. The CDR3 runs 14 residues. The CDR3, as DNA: TGTGCCAGCATGCCGGGACTAGCCTACAATGAGCAGTTCTTC. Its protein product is CASMPGLAYNEQFF. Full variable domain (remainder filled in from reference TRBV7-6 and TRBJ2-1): GAGVSQSPRYKVTKRGQDVALRCDPISGHVSLYWYRQALGQGPEFLTYFNYEAQQDKSGLPNDRFSAERPEGSISTLTIQRTEQRDSAMYRCASMPGLAYNEQFFGPGTRLTVL.

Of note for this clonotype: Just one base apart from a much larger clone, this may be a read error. Written as DNA, the CDR3 is TGTGCCAGCTGCTTGGCGGGGGTATACGAGCAGTACTTC. This translates into CASCLAGVYEQYF. The rearrangement joins TRBV7-2 to TRBJ2-7; TRBD2 aligns across 7 bases. Germline loops: CDR1 SGHTA, CDR2 FQGNSA. This CDR3 is built from 13 residues.

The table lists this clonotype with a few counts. In DNA form, the CDR3 reads TGCGCCAGCAGCCAAGATCAGGGAACCTCGGAGACCCAGTACTTC. Translating it yields CASSQDQGTSETQYF. This chain links TRBV4-1 with TRBJ2-5, with D tentatively TRBD1 (5 bases). Per germline, CDR1 MGHRA and CDR2 YSYEKL. Trimming left V 0 bases short and J 5 bases short, with 13 bases between. The length of the CDR3 is 15 residues.

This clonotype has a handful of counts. CDR3: CASSPEPGLYGYTF. DNA of the CDR3: TGTGCCAGCAGCCCAGAACCGGGACTATATGGCTACACCTTC. The chain joins TRBV7-6 to TRBJ1-2; tentatively, D is TRBD1 (5 bases). The CDR3 is made up of 14 amino acids. Germline V gives CDR1 SGHVS, CDR2 FNYEAQ. Between the trimmed V and J ends, which lost 5 bases and 5 bases, there was a span of 15 bases.

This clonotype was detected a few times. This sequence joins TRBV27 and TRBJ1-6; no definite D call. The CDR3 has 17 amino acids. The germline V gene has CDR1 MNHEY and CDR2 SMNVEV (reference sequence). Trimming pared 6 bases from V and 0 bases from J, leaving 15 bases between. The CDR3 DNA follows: TGTGCCAGCAGATCTCGAATCGGAAGCTCCTATAATTCACCCCTCCACTTT. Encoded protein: CASRSRIGSSYNSPLHF.

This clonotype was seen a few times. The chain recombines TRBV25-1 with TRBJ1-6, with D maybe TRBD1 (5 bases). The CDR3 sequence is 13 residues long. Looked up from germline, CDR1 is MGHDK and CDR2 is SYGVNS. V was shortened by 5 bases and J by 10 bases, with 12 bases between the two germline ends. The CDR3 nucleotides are TGTGCCAGCAGTCAGGGCTCAAGCTCACCCCTCCACTTT. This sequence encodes CASSQGSSSPLHF.

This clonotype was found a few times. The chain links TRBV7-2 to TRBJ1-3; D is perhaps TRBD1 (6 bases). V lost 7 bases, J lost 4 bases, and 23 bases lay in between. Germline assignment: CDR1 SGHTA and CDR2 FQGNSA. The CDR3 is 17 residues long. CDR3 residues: CASNRGGSWSPGNTIYF. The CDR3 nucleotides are TGTGCCAGCAACAGAGGGGGGTCCTGGTCTCCCGGAAACACCATATATTTT.

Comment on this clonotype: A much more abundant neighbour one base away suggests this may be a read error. CDR3 loop: CASSLVHRQAQHF. DNA for the CDR3: TGTGCCAGCAGCTTGGTTCATAGGCAGGCCCAGCATTTT. The rearrangement links TRBV7-2 to TRBJ1-5; D gene uncertain. Germline assignment: CDR1 SGHTA and CDR2 FQGNSA. Trimming took off 3 bases at V and 11 bases at J, with 14 bases between the two ends. This CDR3 is built from 13 residues. The complete variable domain, with remaining parts taken from reference TRBV7-2 and TRBJ1-5, reads GAGVSQSPSNKVTEKGKDVELRCDPISGHTALYWYRQSLGQGLEFLIYFQGNSAPDKSGLPSDRFSAERTGGSVSTLTIQRTQQEDSAVYLCASSLVHRQAQHFGDGTRLSIL.

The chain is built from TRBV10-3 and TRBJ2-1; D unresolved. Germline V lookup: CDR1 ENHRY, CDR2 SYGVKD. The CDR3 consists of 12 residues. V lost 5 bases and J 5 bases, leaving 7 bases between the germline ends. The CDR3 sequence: CAISYANNEQFF. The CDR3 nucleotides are TGTGCCATCAGTTACGCGAACAATGAGCAGTTCTTC.

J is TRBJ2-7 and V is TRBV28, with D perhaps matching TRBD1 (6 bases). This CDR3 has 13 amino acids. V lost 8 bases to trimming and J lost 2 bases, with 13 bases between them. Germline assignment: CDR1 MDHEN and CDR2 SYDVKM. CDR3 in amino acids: CASVGTPTYEQYF. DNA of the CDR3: TGTGCCAGCGTCGGGACACCGACCTACGAGCAGTACTTC. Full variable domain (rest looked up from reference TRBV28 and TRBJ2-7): DVKVTQSSRYLVKRTGEKVFLECVQDMDHENMFWYRQDPGLGLRLIYFSYDVKMKEKGDIPEGYSVSREKKERFSLILESASTNQTSMYLCASVGTPTYEQYFGPGTRLTVT.

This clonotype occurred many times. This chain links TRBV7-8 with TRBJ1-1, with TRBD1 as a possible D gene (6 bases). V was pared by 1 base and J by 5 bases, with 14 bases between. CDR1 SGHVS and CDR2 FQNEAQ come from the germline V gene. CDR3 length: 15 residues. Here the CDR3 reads CASSLVGGLGTEAFF. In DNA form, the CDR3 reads TGTGCCAGCAGCTTAGTTGGGGGGCTCGGAACTGAAGCTTTCTTT. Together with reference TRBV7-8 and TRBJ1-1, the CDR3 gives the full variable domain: GAGVSQSPRYKVAKRGQDVALRCDPISGHVSLFWYQQALGQGPEFLTYFQNEAQLDKSGLPSDRFFAERPEGSVSTLKIQRTQQEDSAVYLCASSLVGGLGTEAFFGQGTRLTVV.

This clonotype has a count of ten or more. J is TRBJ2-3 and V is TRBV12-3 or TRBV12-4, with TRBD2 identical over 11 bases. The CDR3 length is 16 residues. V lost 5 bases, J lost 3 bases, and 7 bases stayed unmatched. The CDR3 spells CASSATSGSGTDTQYF. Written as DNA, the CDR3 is TGTGCCAGCAGTGCCACTAGCGGGAGTGGTACAGATACGCAGTATTTT.

The CDR3 sequence is CASSARVTYEQYF. DNA for the CDR3: TGTGCCAGCAGTGCTAGGGTGACCTACGAGCAGTACTTC. This sequence joins TRBV6-1 and TRBJ2-7; no reliable D call. Germline CDR1 reads MNHNS; CDR2 reads SASEGT. V lost 4 bases and J lost 2, with 9 bases in between. This CDR3 has 13 residues.

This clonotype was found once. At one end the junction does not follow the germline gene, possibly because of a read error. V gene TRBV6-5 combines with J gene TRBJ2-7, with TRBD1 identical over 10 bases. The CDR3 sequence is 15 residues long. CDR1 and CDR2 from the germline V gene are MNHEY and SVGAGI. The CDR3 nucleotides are TGTGCCAGCAGTTACCGGGACAGGGGAACCTACCAGCAGTACTTC. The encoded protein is CASSYRDRGTYQQYF.

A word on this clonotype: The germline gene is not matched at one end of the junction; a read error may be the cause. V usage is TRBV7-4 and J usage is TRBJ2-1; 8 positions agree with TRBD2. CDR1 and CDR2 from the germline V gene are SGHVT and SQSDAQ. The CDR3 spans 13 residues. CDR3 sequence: CASSPGGGVEQLF. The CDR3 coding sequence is TGTGCCAGCAGCCCCGGGGGGGGGGTTGAGCAGTTGTTC.

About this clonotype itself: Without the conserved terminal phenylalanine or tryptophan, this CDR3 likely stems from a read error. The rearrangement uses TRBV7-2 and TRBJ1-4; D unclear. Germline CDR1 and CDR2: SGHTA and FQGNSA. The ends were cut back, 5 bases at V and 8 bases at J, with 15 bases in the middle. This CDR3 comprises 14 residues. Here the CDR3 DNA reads TGTGCCAGCAGCCCAGGCATTTTACCCGAAAAACTGTTTTTG. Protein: CASSPGILPEKLFL.

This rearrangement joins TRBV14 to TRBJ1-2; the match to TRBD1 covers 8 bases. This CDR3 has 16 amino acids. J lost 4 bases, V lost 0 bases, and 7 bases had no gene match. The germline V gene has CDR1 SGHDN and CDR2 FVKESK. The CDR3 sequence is CASSQDFRGRPYGYTF. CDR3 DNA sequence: TGTGCCAGCAGCCAAGACTTCAGGGGGCGTCCCTATGGCTACACCTTC.

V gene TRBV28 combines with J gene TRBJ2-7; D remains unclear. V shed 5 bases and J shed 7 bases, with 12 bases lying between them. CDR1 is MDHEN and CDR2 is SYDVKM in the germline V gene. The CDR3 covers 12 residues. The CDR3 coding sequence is TGTGCCAGCAGTCCCCCCTGGCTGGAGCAGTACTTC. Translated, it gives CASSPPWLEQYF. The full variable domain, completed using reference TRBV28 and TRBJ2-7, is DVKVTQSSRYLVKRTGEKVFLECVQDMDHENMFWYRQDPGLGLRLIYFSYDVKMKEKGDIPEGYSVSREKKERFSLILESASTNQTSMYLCASSPPWLEQYFGPGTRLTVT.

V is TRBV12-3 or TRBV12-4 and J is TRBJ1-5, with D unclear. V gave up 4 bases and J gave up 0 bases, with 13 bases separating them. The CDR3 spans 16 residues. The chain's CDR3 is CASSYGRLRSNQPQHF. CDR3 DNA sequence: TGTGCCAGCAGTTATGGCAGGCTACGTAGCAATCAGCCCCAGCATTTT.

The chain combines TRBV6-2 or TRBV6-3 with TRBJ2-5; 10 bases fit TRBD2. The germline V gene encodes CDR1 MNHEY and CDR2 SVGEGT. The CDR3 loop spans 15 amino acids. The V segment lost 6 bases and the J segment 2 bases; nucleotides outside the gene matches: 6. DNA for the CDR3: TGTGCCAGCAGGACTAGCGGGTTCCTACAAGAGACCCAGTACTTC. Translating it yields CASRTSGFLQETQYF.

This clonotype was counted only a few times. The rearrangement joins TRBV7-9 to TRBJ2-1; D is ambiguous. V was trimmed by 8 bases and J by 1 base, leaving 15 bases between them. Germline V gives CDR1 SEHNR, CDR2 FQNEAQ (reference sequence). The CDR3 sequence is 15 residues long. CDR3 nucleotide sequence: TGTGCCAGCGGCGCTTTTAGAGTATCCTACAATGAGCAGTTCTTC. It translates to CASGAFRVSYNEQFF.